The 31 T cell receptor beta chains given below trace back to one sample, sequenced in a study of high-grade serous ovarian cancer treatment subgroups. The protocol was immunoSEQ multiplex PCR, while the TCRdb copy is restricted to in-frame clones and leaves out a portion. This table has about 39,000 clones, over 60% appearing once. Tumor tissue was taken before any definitive surgery or chemotherapy was given. The sequencing sample was made of tumor tissue. Receptors were obtained from a human donor with high-grade serous ovarian cancer.

This chain uses TRBV28 with TRBJ2-7; perhaps TRBD1 as D (6 bases). CDR3 length: 17 amino acids. V gave up 2 bases and J gave up 3 bases, with 20 bases separating them. The germline gives CDR1 MDHEN, CDR2 SYDVKM. For the CDR3, the DNA is TGTGCCAGCAGTTTAGTGGGGGCTTTGGCCCAGTTCTACGAGCAGTACTTC. Translating it yields CASSLVGALAQFYEQYF.

The rearrangement uses TRBV18 and TRBJ2-5; D gene ambiguous. Germline assignment: CDR1 KGHSH and CDR2 LQKENI. Between the trimmed V and J ends, which lost 5 bases and 5 bases, there was a span of 6 bases. The CDR3 sequence is 11 residues long. This CDR3 is CASSEVETQYF. In DNA form, the CDR3 reads TGTGCCAGCTCAGAAGTGGAGACCCAGTACTTC. Combining the CDR3 with reference TRBV18 and TRBJ2-5 gives the whole variable domain NAGVMQNPRHLVRRRGQEARLRCSPMKGHSHVYWYRQLPEEGLKFMVYLQKENIIDESGMPKERFSAEFPKEGPSILRIQQVVRGDSAAYFCASSEVETQYFGPGTRLLVL.

This clone was counted a few times. The CDR3 here is CASSWGQLNTEAFF. CDR3 DNA: TGTGCCAGCAGCTGGGGACAGTTGAACACTGAAGCTTTCTTT. The V and J genes are TRBV5-6 and TRBJ1-1; 7 bases are a match to TRBD1. J lost 0 bases, V lost 3 bases, and 2 bases had no gene match. Germline assignment: CDR1 SGHDT and CDR2 YYEEEE. The CDR3 is 14 amino acids.

This chain connects TRBV25-1 to TRBJ2-1; D is uncertain. This CDR3 has 16 residues. Trimming stripped 6 bases from V and 1 base from J, with 16 bases between. Per the germline V gene, CDR1 is MGHDK and CDR2 is SYGVNS. CDR3 sequence reads: CASSGLRVKSYNEQFF. The CDR3 coding sequence is TGTGCCAGCAGCGGCCTAAGGGTAAAGTCCTACAATGAGCAGTTCTTC.

The chain is built from TRBV7-9 and TRBJ1-2; D is unclear. The CDR3 consists of 11 residues. Germline-derived CDR1 and CDR2 are SEHNR and FQNEAQ (reference sequence). V gave up 10 bases and J gave up 6 bases, with 12 bases separating them. This CDR3 reads CAIGSPHGYTF. The CDR3 DNA sequence: TGTGCCATCGGTTCACCTCATGGCTACACCTTC.

This sequence joins TRBV7-2 and TRBJ2-1, with 14 bases aligning to TRBD2. Germline values: CDR1 SGHTA, CDR2 FQGNSA. The CDR3 length is 16 residues. J lost 6 bases, V lost 4 bases, and 5 bases had no gene match. In nucleotides, the CDR3 is TGTGCCAGCAGCTCTCCGGGACTAGCGGGAGTCAATGAGCAGTTCTTC. Protein sequence: CASSSPGLAGVNEQFF.

This chain uses TRBV28 with TRBJ2-3; no clear D gene. The V gene's germline CDR1 is MDHEN and CDR2 SYDVKM. The ends were cut back, 5 bases at V and 0 bases at J, with 18 bases in the middle. The CDR3 has 17 amino acids. The CDR3 is CASSPTAELYSTDTQYF. CDR3 DNA sequence: TGTGCCAGCAGTCCGACGGCAGAACTGTATAGCACAGATACGCAGTATTTT.

Concerning this clone: Other nucleotide sequences from this sample produce the same CDR3. The chain uses TRBV19 and TRBJ1-4; D is ambiguous. From germline, CDR1 is LNHDA and CDR2 SQIVND (reference sequence). The CDR3 totals 15 residues. The V and J ends lost 3 bases and 0 bases respectively, with 8 bases between them. CDR3 protein: CASSISGTTNEKLFF. The CDR3, as DNA: TGTGCCAGTAGTATCTCTGGAACAACTAATGAAAAACTGTTTTTT.

The genes are TRBV19 and TRBJ2-5, with no clear D. Germline V gene lookup returns CDR1 LNHDA and CDR2 SQIVND (reference sequence). The CDR3 extends over 12 amino acids. V was clipped by 7 bases and J by 3 bases, with 9 bases between them. CDR3: CASKAREETQYF. The DNA for the CDR3 is TGTGCCAGTAAGGCCAGAGAAGAGACCCAGTACTTC.

The chain is built from TRBV29-1 and TRBJ2-4; TRBD2 might be the D (5 bases). The CDR3 loop spans 12 amino acids. Germline CDR1 SQVTM, CDR2 ANQGSEA. V was trimmed by 0 bases and J by 9 bases, leaving 9 bases between them. The CDR3: CSVEDHGIIQYF. As DNA, the CDR3 is TGCAGCGTTGAAGATCACGGGATCATTCAGTACTTC.

The genes are TRBV7-6 and TRBJ2-7, with D possibly matching TRBD1 (9 bases). The CDR3 has 14 residues. In germline, CDR1 is SGHVS, CDR2 FNYEAQ. With 5 bases removed from V and 7 bases from J, the gap between germline ends came to 18 bases. CDR3 in amino acids: CASSPSGGTGEQYF. CDR3 sequence (DNA): TGTGCCAGCAGCCCCTCGGGAGGGACAGGGGAGCAGTACTTC.

The chain is built from TRBV6-5 and TRBJ2-2; D not resolved. This CDR3 contains 16 residues. V lost 4 bases and J lost 0, with 12 bases in between. The germline gives CDR1 MNHEY, CDR2 SVGAGI. The CDR3 nucleotides are TGTGCCAGCAGTTCCAACACCAAACCGAACACCGGGGAGCTGTTTTTT. Protein product: CASSSNTKPNTGELFF.

V usage is TRBV5-6 and J usage is TRBJ2-6; a possible D gene is TRBD2 (7 bases). Germline V gene sequence: CDR1 SGHDT, CDR2 YYEEEE. Trimming left V 0 bases short and J 2 bases short, with 15 bases between. The CDR3 length is 18 residues. The CDR3 DNA follows: TGTGCCAGCAGCTTGGTTGGCAGGGGAGGGACTGGGGCCAACGTCCTGACTTTC. Translated: CASSLVGRGGTGANVLTF.

The chain employs TRBV2 and TRBJ2-7; 8 bases line up with TRBD1. CDR1 is SNHLY, CDR2 FYNNEI, per germline. The V and J ends lost 7 bases and 4 bases, in that order; junction bases with no gene match: 9. CDR3 length: 14 amino acids. This chain's CDR3 is CASTKDRGRYEQYF. Here the CDR3 DNA reads TGTGCCAGCACTAAAGACAGGGGTCGGTACGAGCAGTACTTC.

This chain joins TRBV6-1 and TRBJ2-1, with D uncertain. CDR1 and CDR2 (germline): MNHNS, SASEGT. The CDR3 consists of 13 residues. The germline V and J ends were trimmed by 1 base and 9 bases, with 10 bases remaining between them. Written as DNA, the CDR3 is TGTGCCAGCAGTGAAGGGCCTACTATTGAGCAGTTCTTC. Translated, it gives CASSEGPTIEQFF.

The chain uses TRBV30 and TRBJ1-1, with D possibly TRBD1 on 5 matching bases. V was clipped by 2 bases and J by 11 bases, with 15 bases between them. Per germline, CDR1 GTSNPN and CDR2 SVGIG (reference sequence). The CDR3 loop spans 12 amino acids. The CDR3 reads CAWSPGPGGAFF. The CDR3 bases are TGTGCCTGGAGTCCGGGGCCAGGTGGGGCTTTCTTT.

The V call is TRBV27, the J call TRBJ2-7, with 8 positions matching TRBD1. Germline-derived CDR1 and CDR2 are MNHEY and SMNVEV (reference sequence). With 8 bases clipped from V and 6 bases from J, the junction kept 12 bases outside the gene matches. The CDR3 contains 14 residues. CDR3 region: CASSSRGRLVEQYF. The CDR3 DNA sequence: TGTGCCAGCTCCTCCAGGGGGCGCCTGGTCGAGCAGTACTTC.

The chain has TRBV7-3 and TRBJ2-1; tentatively, D is TRBD2 (6 bases). Deletions cut 2 bases from V and 1 base from J, with 9 bases between. Germline V lookup: CDR1 SGHTA, CDR2 FQGTGA. This CDR3 has 15 amino acids. Here the CDR3 reads CASSLRLVSYNEQFF. The CDR3 bases are TGTGCCAGCAGCTTACGACTAGTTTCCTACAATGAGCAGTTCTTC.

This clone was seen more than once but under ten times. V usage is TRBV14 and J usage is TRBJ1-1; tentatively, D is TRBD1 (5 bases). The germline V gene has CDR1 SGHDN and CDR2 FVKESK. V was pared by 1 base and J by 8 bases, with 11 bases between. This CDR3 is built from 13 residues. This CDR3 is CASSQAWGLEAFF. In DNA, the CDR3 is TGTGCCAGCAGCCAAGCCTGGGGGTTGGAAGCTTTCTTT.

The chain combines TRBV2 with TRBJ2-7; 9 bases match TRBD2. Germline lookup yields CDR1 SNHLY and CDR2 FYNNEI. Losses at the gene ends were 8 bases for V and 0 bases for J; bases not matched to a gene: 5. This CDR3 spans 14 amino acids. CDR3 sequence: CASVLAGSSYEQYF. The DNA for the CDR3 is TGTGCCAGCGTACTAGCGGGTAGCTCCTACGAGCAGTACTTC.

The V gene is TRBV28, the J gene TRBJ1-3, with 7 bases aligning to TRBD1. The junction had 3 bases not matched to a gene; V was cut back by 6 bases and J by 4 bases. CDR1 and CDR2 (germline): MDHEN, SYDVKM. This CDR3 region has 13 residues. The CDR3 bases are TGTGCCAGCAGGACAGGGAGAGGAAACACCATATATTTT. Encoded protein: CASRTGRGNTIYF.

J is TRBJ2-1 and V is TRBV7-8; TRBD1 matches at 7 bases. This CDR3 has 16 amino acids. V was clipped by 2 bases and J by 2 bases; unmatched bases: 6. Germline CDR1 is SGHVS and CDR2 is FQNEAQ. CDR3 nucleotides: TGTGCCAGCAGCTTACGAGGGGGCTTAGCCTACAATGAGCAGTTCTTC. Translated: CASSLRGGLAYNEQFF.

The J gene is TRBJ2-7, the V gene TRBV6-5; TRBD2 agrees at 7 bases. CDR1 and CDR2 (germline): MNHEY, SVGAGI. The CDR3 runs 15 residues. Unmatched junction bases numbered 10, after V lost 4 bases and J lost 4 bases. CDR3 sequence reads: CASSSPGRAKYEQYF. The CDR3 DNA reads TGTGCCAGCAGTTCTCCAGGGAGGGCCAAATACGAGCAGTACTTC.

This chain connects TRBV27 to TRBJ1-5; D possibly corresponds to TRBD1 (5 bases). This CDR3 has 15 amino acids. V lost 3 bases to trimming and J lost 6 bases, with 15 bases between them. Germline CDR1 is MNHEY and CDR2 is SMNVEV (reference sequence). CDR3 sequence (DNA): TGTGCCAGCAGTTTGGGGGGGGGTACGCTTCAGCCCCAGCATTTT. Protein: CASSLGGGTLQPQHF.

V and J are TRBV5-1 and TRBJ2-1, with TRBD1 identical over 8 bases. This CDR3 region has 13 residues. CDR1 and CDR2 (germline): SGHRS, YFSETQ. Trimming cost V 4 bases and J 10 bases; bases outside gene matches: 7. CDR3 sequence (DNA): TGCGCCAGCAGCAACCAGGGGGCGGGGGAGCAGTTCTTC. As protein: CASSNQGAGEQFF.

V gene TRBV7-2 combines with J gene TRBJ1-2; D is unclear. V was shortened by 1 base and J by 8 bases, with 11 bases between the two germline ends. The CDR3 sequence is 13 residues long. In germline, CDR1 is SGHTA, CDR2 FQGNSA. The CDR3 DNA follows: TGTGCCAGCAGCTTAGGGGGAAGAATGGGCTACACCTTC. Encoded protein: CASSLGGRMGYTF.

The J gene is TRBJ2-1, the V gene TRBV28; TRBD1 is a possible D gene (7 bases). The CDR3 length is 13 residues. The germline CDR1 and CDR2 sequences are MDHEN and SYDVKM. Trimming cost V 6 bases and J 8 bases, with 14 bases left between them. The CDR3 DNA reads TGTGCCAGCAGAAGACAGGGAGGCGATGAGCAGTTCTTC. Protein: CASRRQGGDEQFF.

The chain recombines TRBV7-9 with TRBJ2-3; D tentatively reads TRBD1 or TRBD2 (5 bases each). The CDR3 is 18 amino acids. Trimming took 6 bases from V and 3 from J, leaving 25 bases between them. The V gene's germline CDR1 is SEHNR and CDR2 FQNEAQ (reference sequence). CDR3 region: CASSILGTDPRMTDTQYF. The CDR3 nucleotides are TGTGCCAGCAGTATATTGGGGACCGATCCTCGAATGACAGATACGCAGTATTTT. The full variable domain, completed using reference TRBV7-9 and TRBJ2-3, is DTGVSQNPRHKITKRGQNVTFRCDPISEHNRLYWYRQTLGQGPEFLTYFQNEAQLEKSRLLSDRFSAERPKGSFSTLEIQRTEQGDSAMYLCASSILGTDPRMTDTQYFGPGTRLTVL.

This rearrangement joins TRBV5-1 to TRBJ1-1, with D perhaps matching TRBD1 (6 bases). This CDR3 has 14 residues. Germline loops: CDR1 SGHRS, CDR2 YFSETQ. V lost 4 bases and J lost 1, with 11 bases in between. CDR3 in DNA: TGCGCCAGCAGCCACAGGGCAGGGAACACTGAAGCTTTCTTT. Its protein product is CASSHRAGNTEAFF.

This chain links TRBV7-8 with TRBJ2-7, with TRBD2 matching 8 bases. The CDR3 covers 14 residues. V shed 2 bases and J 5 bases; nucleotides not matched to a gene: 5. Germline lookup yields CDR1 SGHVS and CDR2 FQNEAQ. The CDR3 loop is CASSLSGRGDEQYF. DNA for the CDR3: TGTGCCAGCAGCTTAAGCGGGAGAGGCGACGAGCAGTACTTC.

The chain couples TRBV6-1 to TRBJ2-4; D gene ambiguous. Germline-derived CDR1 and CDR2 are MNHNS and SASEGT. The V gene lost 7 bases and the J gene lost 0 bases, with 13 bases spanning the gap. CDR3 size: 15 residues. In nucleotides, the CDR3 is TGTGCCAGCAATCAGCCGGAGCTAGCCAAAAACATTCAGTACTTC. It is translated as CASNQPELAKNIQYF.